This entry describes one TCR beta chain. V shed 6 bases and J shed 8 bases, with 19 bases lying between them. The CDR3 totals 14 residues. Germline V gene data show CDR1 as MNHEY and CDR2 as SVGAGI. The sample belongs to a study of blood T cell repertoires in COVID-19. Study-wide background: Samples taken during acute and convalescent COVID-19 were collected in the United States, Italy and Spain.

TCRdb's copy holds only in-frame clones and misses some; the assay was immunoSEQ multiplex PCR. This table holds roughly 220,000 clones, more than 75% found once. This sequence was found in a woman over 75 with COVID-19, enrolled during active disease. Sequenced material: peripheral blood. The chain carries TRBV6-5 and TRBJ1-2, with a possible D match to TRBD1 (6 bases). CDR3 coding DNA: TGTGCCAGCAGAAAACAGGGTCTGGTATGGGGCTACACCTTC. Translated, it gives CASRKQGLVWGYTF.